The source of this T cell receptor (beta chain) is a study of control samples from healthy donors and cancer patients (dated by TCRdb to 2018 to 2021). Of note for this clone: Its cognate antigen has yet to be identified. Base quality data are lacking; no much larger clone is found one base away.

V lost 1 base and J lost 2 bases, and the count of bases not matched to a germline gene is 9. Its CDR3 holds 17 amino acids, cysteine through phenylalanine. The read is trimmed to its CDR3 DNA, 51 bases read in frame from base 1. The CDR1 and CDR2 encoded by the germline V gene are MNHNS and SASEGT. Libraries came from the immunoSEQ multiplex PCR assay. The immuneACCESS repertoire file appears here via TCRdb, limited to in-frame rearrangements. These files lack a portion of the clones; in checked studies, under half of the deficit traces to unresolved V genes, and the cause of the others is not known. The sample profile shows 150,000 to 200,000 clones; over 85% of them were found once. The top ten clonotypes cover about 1.4% of the sample.

The sequence links TRBV6-1 to TRBJ2-7, and TRBD2 matches 9 of the central bases. This receptor was identified in a man between 25 and 39 years old in good health. Sequenced material: blood. The nucleotide sequence reads TGTGCCAGCAGTGAAGGGACCCGCGTAGCGGGAGCCTACGAGCAGTACTTC. Its coded protein is CASSEGTRVAGAYEQYF.